This T cell receptor (beta chain) was observed in a study of blood T cell repertoires in COVID-19. About the study: The United States, Italy and Spain provided the acute and convalescent COVID-19 samples. T cells, B-cell-depleted T cells, or PBMCs supplied cDNA or gDNA.

Original methodology: Reference gene primer amplification gave estimated nucleated cell counts. Profiling relied on immunoSEQ multiplex PCR, and the TCRdb table lists in-frame clones only, not all of them. The V and J calls and clone size come from that table; D and trimming were worked out from the DNA. This table has about 200,000 clones, about nine tenths appearing once. The CDR3 length is 15 residues. Germline loops: CDR1 SEHNR, CDR2 FQNEAQ (reference sequence). The trim removed 6 bases at V and 3 bases at J, leaving 10 bases unmatched. The sample taken for sequencing was peripheral blood. V is TRBV7-9 and J is TRBJ2-7, with 8 nucleotides matching TRBD1. This clonotype was sampled from a man aged 18 to 30 with active or convalescent COVID-19. In nucleotides, the CDR3 is TGTGCCAGCAGTTCATGGACAGGGAAATTCTACGAGCAGTACTTC. Protein product: CASSSWTGKFYEQYF. Full variable domain (outside the CDR3, taken from reference TRBV7-9 and TRBJ2-7): DTGVSQNPRHKITKRGQNVTFRCDPISEHNRLYWYRQTLGQGPEFLTYFQNEAQLEKSRLLSDRFSAERPKGSFSTLEIQRTEQGDSAMYLCASSSWTGKFYEQYFGPGTRLTVT.